The 23 T cell receptor beta chains in this list originate from one sample, sequenced in a study of blood T cells in healthy people across ages. For the second PCR, which ran for about 7 to 11 cycles, a sample-barcoded 5' primer and a J-beta primer mix were used. TCRdb recomputed calls from the 5' RACE reads with MiXCR, one row per CDR3 protein. The sample holds 600,000 or so distinct CDR3 sequences, roughly 21% seen once. What was sequenced was blood. The receptor set was obtained from a man aged 65-85 years in good health.

For this clonotype: A much bigger clone sits one base away, suggesting this may be a read error. V and J are TRBV7-3 and TRBJ2-2, with D perhaps given as TRBD1 or TRBD2 (5 bases each). The germline CDR1 and CDR2 sequences are SGHTA and FQGTGA. Trimming cost V 5 bases and J 1 base, with 8 bases left between them. This CDR3 contains 14 residues. CDR3 protein: CASSRDQNTGELFF. The DNA for the CDR3 is TGTGCCAGCAGCCGGGACCAGAACACCGGGGAGCTGTTTTTT.

The V call is TRBV7-2, the J call TRBJ2-7; maybe TRBD1 (8 bases). The CDR3 runs to 13 residues. Germline V lookup: CDR1 SGHTA, CDR2 FQGNSA. The ends were cut back, 5 bases at V and 6 bases at J, with 14 bases in the middle. CDR3 nucleotide sequence: TGTGCCAGCAGCAACAGGGGGGGGTTCGAGCAGTACTTC. Translated, it gives CASSNRGGFEQYF.

This clonotype was picked up a small number of times. CDR3 coding DNA: TGTGCCAGCTCGTACACCAGCCAAAGGGAGACCCAGTACTTC. It codes for CASSYTSQRETQYF. The chain joins TRBV6-2 or TRBV6-3 to TRBJ2-1; D uncertain. The J call may be incorrect, as the DNA end agrees better with TRBJ2-5. Germline-derived CDR1 and CDR2 are MNHEY and SVGEGT. CDR3 length equals 14 residues.

This clonotype occurred a few times. CDR3 bases: TGCAGCGTTGAAGATCAGACAGGGCGAGATAATCAGCCCCAGCATTTT. Amino acids: CSVEDQTGRDNQPQHF. The V call is TRBV29-1, the J call TRBJ1-5, with 7 bases that match TRBD1. The CDR3 contains 16 residues. CDR1 SQVTM and CDR2 ANQGSEA come from the germline V gene. Trimming took 0 bases from V and 4 from J; bases not matched to a gene: 9.

This clonotype was recorded once. The chain combines TRBV28 with TRBJ1-5; no clear D. V shed 5 bases and J shed 4 bases, with 9 bases lying between them. Germline lookup yields CDR1 MDHEN and CDR2 SYDVKM. CDR3 length: 13 residues. In DNA form, the CDR3 reads TGTGCCAGCAGTGACTGGAGGAATCAGCCCCAGCATTTT. Translated: CASSDWRNQPQHF.

This clonotype was detected a few times. The V call is TRBV28, the J call TRBJ1-5, with a tentative D call TRBD1 (5 bases). Trimming stripped 3 bases from V and 3 bases from J, with 12 bases between. The CDR3 extends over 15 amino acids. Germline CDR1 is MDHEN and CDR2 is SYDVKM. For the CDR3, the DNA is TGTGCCAGCAGTTTGCTCGACAGAGACAATCAGCCCCAGCATTTT. It codes for CASSLLDRDNQPQHF.

This clonotype occurred a few times. The chain has TRBV20-1 and TRBJ2-7; D is uncertain. V shed 2 bases and J shed 3 bases, with 5 bases lying between them. Looked up from germline, CDR1 is DFQATT and CDR2 is SNEGSKA (reference sequence). The length of the CDR3 is 11 residues. The CDR3 coding sequence is TGCAGTGCTAGACAAGACTACGAGCAGTACTTC. Translated: CSARQDYEQYF.

This clonotype has just a few counts. The chain employs TRBV3-1 and TRBJ2-5, with a weak D call TRBD1 (6 bases). The J call is in doubt because the DNA end fits TRBJ2-7 better. Germline lookup yields CDR1 LGHDT and CDR2 YNNKEL (reference sequence). The length of the CDR3 is 15 residues. The CDR3 protein is CASSLGTMVLYEQYF. The CDR3 DNA follows: TGTGCCAGCAGCCTCGGGACAATGGTACTCTACGAGCAGTACTTC.

This clonotype was observed a few times. A read error may produce the germline difference seen at one junction end. The CDR3 protein is CASSLAWGSTDTQCF. Here the CDR3 DNA reads TGTGCCAGCAGCTTGGCTTGGGGTAGCACAGATACGCAGTGTTTT. The V call is TRBV5-4, the J call TRBJ2-3; no definite D call. The CDR3 covers 15 residues. Germline assignment: CDR1 SGHNT and CDR2 YYREEE (reference sequence).

This clonotype was counted between two and nine times. The gene calls are TRBV3-1 and TRBJ2-2; possible D gene TRBD2, 6 bases. Germline CDR1 reads LGHDT; CDR2 reads YNNKEL (reference sequence). Trimming removed 4 bases at V and 5 bases at J, with 11 bases between. This CDR3 is 14 amino acids long. In DNA form, the CDR3 reads TGTGCCAGCAGCCCCGCGACTAGTACCGGGGAGCTGTTTTTT. Protein sequence: CASSPATSTGELFF.

The genes are TRBV5-1 and TRBJ2-1; 10 nucleotides agree with TRBD1. Germline V gene lookup returns CDR1 SGHRS and CDR2 YFSETQ. J was trimmed by 1 base and V by 4 bases; bases with no gene match: 2. The CDR3 totals 15 residues. CDR3 loop: CASSGTGASYNEQFF. For the CDR3, the DNA is TGCGCCAGCAGCGGGACAGGGGCTTCCTACAATGAGCAGTTCTTC.

There are a few counts of this clonotype. V gene TRBV21-1 combines with J gene TRBJ1-4. TRBV21-1 is classified as a pseudogene. The length of the CDR3 is 14 residues. The CDR3 spells CASSKRGTAEKLFF. The CDR3 region has the DNA TGTGCCAGCAGCAAGAGAGGGACCGCTGAAAAACTGTTTTTT.

This clonotype was picked up a small number of times. Its ends do not fully match the called genes, so a read error is possible. The gene calls are TRBV25-1 and TRBJ1-5, with 7 bases lining up with TRBD1. CDR3 size: 16 residues. CDR1 and CDR2 (germline): MGHDK, SYGVNS. CDR3 sequence reads: CAGSEVGTEFNQPQHF. Here the CDR3 DNA reads TGTGCCGGCAGTGAAGTCGGGACAGAATTCAATCAGCCCCAGCATTTT.

In its sample, this clonotype was seen a few times. V and J are TRBV25-1 and TRBJ1-2, with 8 bases fitting TRBD1. V was pared by 2 bases and J by 5 bases, with 4 bases of the junction left unmatched. CDR3 length: 14 residues. Germline lookup yields CDR1 MGHDK and CDR2 SYGVNS. In nucleotides, the CDR3 is TGTGCCAGCAGTGAACTGACAGGGGCTTATGGCTACACCTTC. The encoded protein is CASSELTGAYGYTF.

V and J are TRBV19 and TRBJ2-5; the D is unclear. There are 15 residues in the CDR3. V shed 0 bases and J shed 2 bases, with 10 bases lying between them. From germline, CDR1 is LNHDA and CDR2 SQIVND (reference sequence). The CDR3 DNA sequence: TGTGCCAGTAGTATAGATCTATGGAAACAAGAGACCCAGTACTTC. Its translation: CASSIDLWKQETQYF. Together with reference TRBV19 and TRBJ2-5, the CDR3 gives the full variable domain: DGGITQSPKYLFRKEGQNVTLSCEQNLNHDAMYWYRQDPGQGLRLIYYSQIVNDFQKGDIAEGYSVSREKKESFPLTVTSAQKNPTAFYLCASSIDLWKQETQYFGPGTRLLVL.

A note on this clonotype: A much larger clone differs by one base, so this may be a read error. The chain carries TRBV3-1 and TRBJ1-4; weak D call: TRBD1 (6 bases). CDR3 length: 14 residues. Germline loops: CDR1 LGHDT, CDR2 YNNKEL (reference sequence). CDR3 bases: TGTGCCAGCAGACCCAGGGGAGGGGATGAACAACTGTTTTTT. Translation gives CASRPRGGDEQLFF.

The table lists this clonotype with a count of one. The V and J genes are TRBV11-2 and TRBJ2-1; D is undetermined. The length of the CDR3 is 15 residues. The germline gives CDR1 SGHAT, CDR2 FQNNGV. The V and J ends lost 1 base and 7 bases respectively, with 14 bases between them. This chain's CDR3 is CASSLVPGSRNEQFF. The CDR3 nucleotides are TGTGCCAGCAGCTTAGTTCCAGGTTCTCGTAATGAGCAGTTCTTC.

In this sample, this clonotype turned up a few times. The chain recombines TRBV2 with TRBJ2-5; the D gene is possibly TRBD2 (6 bases). The CDR3 is 15 amino acids. V was pared by 6 bases and J by 5 bases, with 19 bases between. Germline lookup yields CDR1 SNHLY and CDR2 FYNNEI. Here the CDR3 reads CASSPTTASAETQYF. For the CDR3, the DNA is TGTGCCAGCAGCCCAACGACTGCTAGCGCGGAGACCCAGTACTTC.

On this clonotype: The junction departs from the called germline gene at one end, perhaps through a read error. J is TRBJ2-5 and V is TRBV7-7, with 9 bases aligning to TRBD1. The germline gives CDR1 SSHAT, CDR2 FNYEAQ (reference sequence). The CDR3 sequence is 15 residues long. The CDR3 nucleotides read TGTGCTAGCAGCACCTACAGGGGGCCCCAAGAGACCCAGTACTTC. Its protein product is CASSTYRGPQETQYF.

This chain joins TRBV24-1 and TRBJ1-3; no clear D. CDR1 is KGHDR, CDR2 SFDVKD, per germline. The CDR3 consists of 15 residues. The ends were cut back, 6 bases at V and 0 bases at J, with 11 bases in the middle. For the CDR3, the DNA is TGTGCCACCAGTAGTCTGTCTTTCTCTGGAAACACCATATATTTT. It is translated as CATSSLSFSGNTIYF.

This clonotype was found a few times. CDR3 region: CASSSVENEQFF. CDR3 nucleotide sequence: TGTGCCAGCAGCTCCGTTGAGAATGAGCAGTTCTTC. The chain has TRBV7-2 and TRBJ2-1; no clear D. V shed 4 bases and J shed 7 bases, with 8 bases lying between them. The germline CDR1 and CDR2 sequences are SGHTA and FQGNSA. The CDR3 is made up of 12 amino acids.

This clonotype was found a few times. V is TRBV7-9 and J is TRBJ1-2; weak D call: TRBD1 (5 bases). This CDR3 has 13 residues. V lost 7 bases and J lost 7, with 16 bases in between. CDR1 is SEHNR, CDR2 FQNEAQ, per germline (reference sequence). CDR3 region: CASTLRDGLGYTF. Written as DNA, the CDR3 is TGTGCCAGCACCCTGCGGGACGGGCTTGGCTACACCTTC.

The V gene is TRBV6-6, the J gene TRBJ1-1, with 8 bases lining up with TRBD1. CDR3 length equals 12 residues. J gave up 7 bases and V 5 bases, and 3 bases lay outside the gene matches. Germline lookup yields CDR1 MNHNY and CDR2 SVGAGI (reference sequence). DNA of the CDR3: TGTGCCAGCAGTCATACAGGGGGTGAAGCTTTCTTT. Protein: CASSHTGGEAFF.